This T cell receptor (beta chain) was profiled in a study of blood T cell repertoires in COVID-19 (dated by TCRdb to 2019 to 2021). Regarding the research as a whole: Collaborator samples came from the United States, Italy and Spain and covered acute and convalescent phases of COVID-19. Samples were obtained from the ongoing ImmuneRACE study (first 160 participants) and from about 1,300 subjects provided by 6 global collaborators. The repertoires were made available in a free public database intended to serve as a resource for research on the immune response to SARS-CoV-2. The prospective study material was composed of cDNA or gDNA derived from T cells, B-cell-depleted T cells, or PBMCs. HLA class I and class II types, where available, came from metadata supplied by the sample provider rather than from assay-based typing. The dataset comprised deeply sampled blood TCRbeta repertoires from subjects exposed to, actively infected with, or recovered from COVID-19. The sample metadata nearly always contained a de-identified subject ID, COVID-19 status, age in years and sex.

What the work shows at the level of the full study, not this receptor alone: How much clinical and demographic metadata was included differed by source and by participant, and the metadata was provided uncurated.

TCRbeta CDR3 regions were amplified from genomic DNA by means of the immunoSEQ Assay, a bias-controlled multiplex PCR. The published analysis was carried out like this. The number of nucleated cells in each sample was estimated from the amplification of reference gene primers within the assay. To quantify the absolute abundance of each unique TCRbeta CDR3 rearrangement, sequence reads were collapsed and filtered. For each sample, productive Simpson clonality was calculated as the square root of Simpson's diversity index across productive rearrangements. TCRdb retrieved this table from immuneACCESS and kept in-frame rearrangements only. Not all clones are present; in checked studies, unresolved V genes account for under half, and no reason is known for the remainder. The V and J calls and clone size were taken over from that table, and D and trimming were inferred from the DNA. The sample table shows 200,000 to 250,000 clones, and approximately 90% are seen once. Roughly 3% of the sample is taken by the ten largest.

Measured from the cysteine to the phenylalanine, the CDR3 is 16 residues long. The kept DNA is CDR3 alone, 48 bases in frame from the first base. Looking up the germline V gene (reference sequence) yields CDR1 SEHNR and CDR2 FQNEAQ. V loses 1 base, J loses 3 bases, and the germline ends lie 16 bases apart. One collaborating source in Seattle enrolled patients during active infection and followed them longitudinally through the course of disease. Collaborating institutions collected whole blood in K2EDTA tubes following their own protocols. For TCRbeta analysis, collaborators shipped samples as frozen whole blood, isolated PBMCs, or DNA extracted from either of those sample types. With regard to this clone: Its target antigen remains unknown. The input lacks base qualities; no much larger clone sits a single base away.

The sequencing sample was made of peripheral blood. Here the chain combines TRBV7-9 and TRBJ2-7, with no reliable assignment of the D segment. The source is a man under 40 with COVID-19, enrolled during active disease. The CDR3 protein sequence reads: CASSLDVGSGVYEQYF. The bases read TGTGCCAGCAGCTTAGATGTCGGATCTGGAGTCTACGAGCAGTACTTC.